This T cell receptor beta chain was found in a study of T cell changes during pregnancy in multiple sclerosis (dated by TCRdb to between 2018 and 2020). About the investigation overall: Changes in the T cell repertoire over the course of pregnancy were examined in this study in women with multiple sclerosis.

The method was the immunoSEQ multiplex PCR assay. This is the immuneACCESS table as TCRdb keeps it, with only in-frame sequences that have V and J called. A part of the clones is gone; compared with another copy, unresolved V genes explain less than half, and the rest is unexplained. This sample comprises some 77,000 clones, approximately 94% of them detected only once. The ten largest account for just over 2.5% of the sample. Measured from the cysteine to the phenylalanine, the CDR3 is 16 residues long. Only the CDR3 DNA is retained, 48 bases long and in frame from the first base. V loses 1 base at its end and J loses 8 bases; junction bases beyond the gene matches: 11. The germline V gene sets CDR1 to SGHDN and CDR2 to FVKESK. This clone was counted a few times. Its recognized antigen is unknown. The input lacks base qualities; no much larger clone sits a single base away.

The sequencing here drew on peripheral blood, taken after pregnancy. Here the chain combines TRBV14 and TRBJ2-3, and 8 junction bases match TRBD2. The TCR sequence derives from a female donor in good health, enrolled as a control in a pregnancy study. The CDR3: CASSQGVGLGARTQYF. The DNA sequence follows: TGTGCCAGCAGCCAAGGAGTGGGACTAGGAGCGCGTACGCAGTATTTT.